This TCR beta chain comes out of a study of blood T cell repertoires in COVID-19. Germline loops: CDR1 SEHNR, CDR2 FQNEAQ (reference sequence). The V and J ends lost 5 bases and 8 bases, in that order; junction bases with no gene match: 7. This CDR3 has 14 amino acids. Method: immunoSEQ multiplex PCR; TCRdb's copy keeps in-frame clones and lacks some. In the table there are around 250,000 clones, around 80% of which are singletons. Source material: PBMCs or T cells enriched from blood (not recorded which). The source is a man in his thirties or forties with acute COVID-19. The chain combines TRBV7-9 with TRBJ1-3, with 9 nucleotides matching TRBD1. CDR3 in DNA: TGTGCCAGCAGCGCGGGACAGGGCGCGGACACCATATATTTT. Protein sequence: CASSAGQGADTIYF.